Each of the 23 T cell receptor beta chains below was sequenced from the same sample in a study of PD-1 blockade in classical Hodgkin lymphoma. Each patient's relapse followed autologous stem cell transplantation, and brentuximab vedotin exposure varied. This table comes from immunoSEQ multiplex PCR, and its TCRdb copy is limited to in-frame clones, with some not included. The table shows 66,000 or so clones, with 60% to 80% occurring only once. The sample consisted of peripheral blood mononuclear cells (PBMCs), taken before the second cycle of nivolumab. These receptors came from a human donor with classical Hodgkin lymphoma.

The V and J genes are TRBV30 and TRBJ1-3, with TRBD1 matching over 7 bases. This CDR3 contains 17 residues. With V trimmed by 0 bases and J by 0 bases, 8 bases remained unmatched. Per germline, CDR1 GTSNPN and CDR2 SVGIG (reference sequence). The CDR3 sequence: CAWSVRRTGSSGNTIYF. CDR3 sequence (DNA): TGTGCCTGGAGTGTACGACGGACAGGCTCCTCTGGAAACACCATATATTTT.

The gene calls are TRBV6-6 and TRBJ1-1; TRBD1 matches 7 bases. The CDR3 is 14 amino acids. Germline V gives CDR1 MNHNY, CDR2 SVGAGI (reference sequence). Germline trimming cut 10 bases from V and 2 bases from J; bases unmatched to any gene: 10. CDR3 nucleotides: TGTGCCACCAGACAGGGAAATTTCAACACTGAAGCTTTCTTT. Amino acids: CATRQGNFNTEAFF.

The chain joins TRBV27 to TRBJ1-3; D ambiguous. Germline V gene lookup returns CDR1 MNHEY and CDR2 SMNVEV (reference sequence). With 2 bases removed from V and 2 bases from J, the gap between germline ends came to 7 bases. The CDR3 length is 14 residues. DNA of the CDR3: TGTGCCAGCAGTTTAATGTTCCCTGGAAACACCATATATTTT. The encoded protein is CASSLMFPGNTIYF.

The V and J genes are TRBV28 and TRBJ1-1, with TRBD1 identical over 9 bases. The CDR3 spans 16 residues. Trimming cost V 4 bases and J 3 bases; bases outside gene matches: 9. CDR1 is MDHEN, CDR2 SYDVKM, per germline. The CDR3 region is CASSSPPTGGDTEAFF. The CDR3 DNA sequence: TGTGCCAGCAGTTCCCCACCGACAGGGGGGGACACTGAAGCTTTCTTT.

V is TRBV2 and J is TRBJ2-4, with no clear D. Germline CDR1 SNHLY, CDR2 FYNNEI. V was cut by 3 bases and J by 1 base, with 4 bases left in between. This CDR3 is built from 13 residues. Written as DNA, the CDR3 is TGTGCCAGCAGTGACAGGGCCAAAAACATTCAGTACTTC. It codes for CASSDRAKNIQYF. Together with reference TRBV2 and TRBJ2-4, the CDR3 gives the full variable domain: EPEVTQTPSHQVTQMGQEVILRCVPISNHLYFYWYRQILGQKVEFLVSFYNNEISEKSEIFDDQFSVERPDGSNFTLKIRSTKLEDSAMYFCASSDRAKNIQYFGAGTRLSVL.

The chain employs TRBV11-2 and TRBJ2-7; D might be TRBD1 or TRBD2, each matching 5 bases. Trimming stripped 4 bases from V and 2 bases from J, with 15 bases between. Germline V CDR1 and CDR2: SGHAT, FQNNGV. The CDR3 totals 15 residues. CDR3 residues: CASSSLGTGTYEQYF. CDR3 nucleotide sequence: TGTGCCAGCAGCTCCCTCGGGACGGGGACCTACGAGCAGTACTTC.

The V call is TRBV11-2, the J call TRBJ2-5; 11 nucleotides line up with TRBD1. The CDR3 has 15 residues. V trimming: 3 bases; J trimming: 4 bases; junction bases outside the gene matches: 4. The germline CDR1 and CDR2 sequences are SGHAT and FQNNGV. CDR3 DNA: TGTGCCAGCAGCTTCCAAGGGACAGGGGGAGAGACCCAGTACTTC. This codes for CASSFQGTGGETQYF.

V and J are TRBV7-6 and TRBJ2-7; D is perhaps TRBD2 (6 bases). The CDR3 runs to 15 residues. Deletions cut 2 bases from V and 2 bases from J, with 13 bases between. CDR1 and CDR2 (germline): SGHVS, FNYEAQ. CDR3 sequence (DNA): TGTGCCAGCAGCTTATCTTCGGGGGACCCCTACGAGCAGTACTTC. Translating gives CASSLSSGDPYEQYF. Full variable domain (outside the CDR3, taken from reference TRBV7-6 and TRBJ2-7): GAGVSQSPRYKVTKRGQDVALRCDPISGHVSLYWYRQALGQGPEFLTYFNYEAQQDKSGLPNDRFSAERPEGSISTLTIQRTEQRDSAMYRCASSLSSGDPYEQYFGPGTRLTVT.

The J gene is TRBJ1-4, the V gene TRBV19; a possible D gene is TRBD1 (6 bases). The germline V gene has CDR1 LNHDA and CDR2 SQIVND (reference sequence). The V end lost 5 bases, the J end lost 2 bases, and 9 bases lay between the germline ends. The CDR3 is made up of 14 amino acids. DNA of the CDR3: TGTGCCAGTAGTCAGGGGTCTACTAATGAAAAACTGTTTTTT. It codes for CASSQGSTNEKLFF.

A few counts support this clone. The rearrangement joins TRBV12-5 to TRBJ1-1, with D perhaps TRBD1 (5 bases). V lost 0 bases to trimming and J lost 5 bases, with 13 bases between them. The CDR3 has 15 residues. CDR1 LGHNT and CDR2 FRNRAP come from the germline V gene. CDR3 amino acids: CASGLVMGRSTEAFF. DNA for the CDR3: TGTGCTAGTGGTTTGGTAATGGGGCGAAGTACTGAAGCTTTCTTT.

This clone was detected a few times. The chain employs TRBV5-1 and TRBJ1-1; D is uncertain. The CDR3 contains 13 residues. Germline V gene sequence: CDR1 SGHRS, CDR2 YFSETQ. Trimming cost V 5 bases and J 0 bases, with 8 bases left between them. The CDR3 bases are TGCGCCAGCAGTTCGGATTTGAACACTGAAGCTTTCTTT. Translating gives CASSSDLNTEAFF.

The chain recombines TRBV4-2 with TRBJ2-1, with D maybe TRBD1 (6 bases). The CDR3 extends over 15 amino acids. Germline loops: CDR1 LGHNA, CDR2 YNFKEQ. The V end lost 4 bases, the J end lost 4 bases, and 14 bases lay between the germline ends. CDR3 loop: CASSPQGVIYNEQFF. The DNA of the CDR3 is TGTGCCAGCAGCCCACAGGGAGTAATTTACAATGAGCAGTTCTTC.

The rearrangement joins TRBV27 to TRBJ1-2, with D tentatively TRBD1 (5 bases). With 0 bases removed from V and 8 bases from J, the gap between germline ends came to 13 bases. The CDR3 is 14 amino acids. Germline V gene data show CDR1 as MNHEY and CDR2 as SMNVEV (reference sequence). CDR3 nucleotides: TGTGCCAGCAGTTTATCGGGGCAGGCTAGCGGCTACACCTTC. Residues: CASSLSGQASGYTF.

The chain recombines TRBV5-1 with TRBJ1-2; unclear D gene. Germline V gene sequence: CDR1 SGHRS, CDR2 YFSETQ. V was clipped by 0 bases and J by 5 bases, with 8 bases between them. The CDR3 loop spans 13 amino acids. The CDR3 loop reads CASSLGGDYGYTF. CDR3 in DNA: TGCGCCAGCAGCTTGGGTGGGGATTATGGCTACACCTTC. Supplemented by reference TRBV5-1 and TRBJ1-2, the full variable domain reads KAGVTQTPRYLIKTRGQQVTLSCSPISGHRSVSWYQQTPGQGLQFLFEYFSETQRNKGNFPGRFSGRQFSNSRSEMNVSTLELGDSALYLCASSLGGDYGYTFGSGTRLTVV.

The chain is built from TRBV10-2 and TRBJ2-7; D uncertain. The CDR3 contains 10 residues. In germline, CDR1 is WSHSY, CDR2 SAAADI. V lost 8 bases and J lost 4, with 6 bases in between. DNA of the CDR3: TGCGCCAGCGGCACTTACGAGCAGTACTTC. Translating it yields CASGTYEQYF.

Only one count was recorded for this clone. The chain carries TRBV27 and TRBJ1-2, with TRBD1 identical over 7 bases. The germline gives CDR1 MNHEY, CDR2 SMNVEV (reference sequence). This CDR3 has 15 amino acids. With V trimmed by 5 bases and J by 0 bases, 6 bases remained unmatched. Here the CDR3 DNA reads TGTGCCAGCAGTCTTCAGGGGGTAGCTAACTATGGCTACACCTTC. Translating gives CASSLQGVANYGYTF.

This clone was found once. This chain joins TRBV11-2 and TRBJ2-5; 13 bases align to TRBD2. The J call could be wrong; TRBJ2-7 is a better fit for the DNA end. The CDR3 extends over 15 amino acids. Germline V CDR1 and CDR2: SGHAT, FQNNGV. The CDR3 here is CASSLGLAGPYEQYF. DNA for the CDR3: TGTGCCAGCAGCTTGGGACTAGCGGGACCCTACGAGCAGTACTTC.

The chain couples TRBV9 to TRBJ1-1; D not resolved. From germline, CDR1 is SGDLS and CDR2 YYNGEE. The CDR3 runs 14 residues. Deletions cut 4 bases from V and 5 bases from J, with 15 bases between. The CDR3: CASSFTLGETEAFF. The CDR3 coding sequence is TGTGCCAGCAGCTTTACGTTGGGTGAAACTGAAGCTTTCTTT.

This clone has only one observation. The genes are TRBV29-1 and TRBJ1-1; TRBD1 agrees at 7 bases. This CDR3 spans 12 amino acids. V gave up 4 bases and J gave up 4 bases; unmatched junction bases: 3. Germline V gene sequence: CDR1 SQVTM, CDR2 ANQGSEA. The CDR3 sequence: CSVGTGATEAFF. The CDR3 DNA reads TGCAGCGTTGGCACAGGGGCCACTGAAGCTTTCTTT.

This chain uses TRBV30 with TRBJ1-1; the match to TRBD1 covers 7 bases. V dropped 2 bases and J dropped 3; count of bases not matched to a gene: 6. This CDR3 contains 14 residues. Germline values: CDR1 GTSNPN, CDR2 SVGIG (reference sequence). The CDR3 DNA reads as TGTGCCTGGAGTCTGACAGGGAGTTACACTGAAGCTTTCTTT. Protein product: CAWSLTGSYTEAFF.

The rearrangement uses TRBV5-1 and TRBJ2-1, with 7 nucleotides matching TRBD1. In germline, CDR1 is SGHRS, CDR2 YFSETQ. The J segment lost 7 bases and the V segment lost 2 bases, leaving 3 bases of the junction unmatched. The CDR3 is 13 amino acids. The CDR3 DNA sequence: TGCGCCAGCAGCTTTCAACAGGGGAATGAGCAGTTCTTC. It is translated as CASSFQQGNEQFF.

This chain connects TRBV5-1 to TRBJ1-4, with 8 bases lining up with TRBD1. The V segment lost 4 bases and the J segment 3 bases; nucleotides outside the gene matches: 2. The CDR3 has 14 amino acids. Germline V gene sequence: CDR1 SGHRS, CDR2 YFSETQ. CDR3 coding DNA: TGCGCCAGCAGCATACAGGGGGCTAATGAAAAACTGTTTTTT. This encodes CASSIQGANEKLFF.

The chain carries TRBV6-4 and TRBJ1-2; the match to TRBD1 covers 9 bases. Germline CDR1 is MRHNA and CDR2 is SNTAGT. V was pared by 8 bases and J by 3 bases, with 4 bases of the junction left unmatched. The CDR3 is 13 residues long. The CDR3 nucleotides read TGTGCCAGCCGGGACAGGGCTGACTATGGCTACACCTTC. This codes for CASRDRADYGYTF.